These 26 T cell receptor beta chains were sequenced from one sample in a study of T cell responses to AZD1222 COVID-19 vaccine. Produced via immunoSEQ multiplex PCR; TCRdb's table is partial and in-frame only. This table has tens of thousands of clones, around nine tenths appearing once. Sequencing was performed on peripheral blood, taken on day 0 of MenACWY control vaccination. The source of these receptors is an adult in good health.

This sequence joins TRBV5-1 and TRBJ1-6; maybe TRBD1 (6 bases). CDR1 is SGHRS, CDR2 YFSETQ, per germline. With 3 bases removed from V and 7 bases from J, the gap between germline ends came to 11 bases. The CDR3 has 14 amino acids. In DNA form, the CDR3 reads TGCGCCAGCAGCTCGGACAGATTAAATTCACCCCTCCACTTT. The encoded protein is CASSSDRLNSPLHF.

This chain links TRBV5-1 with TRBJ2-2, with 8 bases matching TRBD1. J was trimmed by 6 bases and V by 8 bases; bases with no gene match: 9. CDR3 size: 14 residues. Germline V gives CDR1 SGHRS, CDR2 YFSETQ. This CDR3 reads CARADRDSAGELFF. The CDR3 DNA follows: TGCGCCAGGGCGGACAGGGATAGTGCCGGGGAGCTGTTTTTT.

This chain links TRBV28 with TRBJ1-2; the D is unclear. The V end lost 5 bases, the J end lost 1 base, and 14 bases lay between the germline ends. CDR1 and CDR2 from the germline V gene are MDHEN and SYDVKM. The CDR3 runs to 15 residues. CDR3 sequence (DNA): TGTGCCAGCAGTCCCCCCCGGTCTTTTAACTATGGCTACACCTTC. Its translation: CASSPPRSFNYGYTF.

The chain is built from TRBV19 and TRBJ1-2; D unclear. V dropped 3 bases and J dropped 6 bases, with 5 bases sitting between them. This CDR3 has 11 amino acids. CDR1 is LNHDA and CDR2 is SQIVND in the germline V gene (reference sequence). The DNA for the CDR3 is TGTGCCAGTAGTATGGGAGATGGCTACACCTTC. Translating gives CASSMGDGYTF. The full variable domain, rest sourced from reference TRBV19 and TRBJ1-2, is DGGITQSPKYLFRKEGQNVTLSCEQNLNHDAMYWYRQDPGQGLRLIYYSQIVNDFQKGDIAEGYSVSREKKESFPLTVTSAQKNPTAFYLCASSMGDGYTFGSGTRLTVV.

The chain's CDR3 is CASSSERGGSNQPQHF. The CDR3 DNA is TGTGCCAGCAGTTCCGAGAGGGGGGGAAGCAATCAGCCCCAGCATTTT. The rearrangement uses TRBV6-5 and TRBJ1-5, with D perhaps TRBD1 (6 bases). Germline V gene lookup returns CDR1 MNHEY and CDR2 SVGAGI. This CDR3 has 16 residues. With 4 bases removed from V and 1 base from J, the gap between germline ends came to 14 bases.

The rearrangement uses TRBV7-6 and TRBJ2-5, with D possibly called TRBD1 or TRBD2 (5 bases each). There are 15 residues in the CDR3. Germline V CDR1 and CDR2: SGHVS, FNYEAQ. Trimming took 1 base from V and 5 from J, leaving 14 bases between them. CDR3 coding DNA: TGTGCCAGCAGCTTAGTGTCGGGGCTGGAGGAGACCCAGTACTTC. It is translated as CASSLVSGLEETQYF.

The V and J genes are TRBV24-1 and TRBJ1-5; D possibly corresponds to TRBD1 (5 bases). CDR3 length: 13 amino acids. Germline-derived CDR1 and CDR2 are KGHDR and SFDVKD. Trimming left V 5 bases short and J 8 bases short, with 12 bases between. CDR3 residues: CATSGGGSEPQHF. The CDR3 bases are TGTGCCACCAGTGGGGGGGGATCCGAGCCCCAGCATTTT.

This chain joins TRBV19 and TRBJ2-7; TRBD2 is a possible D gene (5 bases). The CDR3 has 15 residues. The ends were cut back, 8 bases at V and 1 base at J, with 18 bases in the middle. Germline CDR1 LNHDA, CDR2 SQIVND (reference sequence). The CDR3 here is CASQREADGSYEQYF. The CDR3 DNA is TGTGCCAGTCAACGCGAAGCGGATGGGTCCTACGAGCAGTACTTC.

The V gene is TRBV6-5, the J gene TRBJ1-1; 10 nucleotides align to TRBD1. V shed 0 bases, J shed 11 bases, and the junction held 9 bases outside the gene matches. The CDR3 consists of 15 residues. Germline lookup yields CDR1 MNHEY and CDR2 SVGAGI. DNA for the CDR3: TGTGCCAGCAGTTACTCCGGGACAGGGGTTAGACGCGCTTTCTTT. Amino acids: CASSYSGTGVRRAFF.

This clone was seen just once. The chain uses TRBV7-2 and TRBJ2-3; 10 positions match TRBD2. V was clipped by 5 bases and J by 7 bases; unmatched bases: 9. The CDR3 spans 15 residues. Germline V gene lookup returns CDR1 SGHTA and CDR2 FQGNSA. This chain's CDR3 is CASSPTSGMGNTQYF. The CDR3 DNA is TGTGCCAGCAGCCCAACTAGCGGGATGGGGAATACGCAGTATTTT.

CDR3 region: CASSLGREAFF. CDR3 DNA sequence: TGTGCCAGCAGTTTAGGGAGGGAAGCTTTCTTT. V gene TRBV12-3 or TRBV12-4 combines with J gene TRBJ1-1; D gene ambiguous. With 1 base removed from V and 8 bases from J, the gap between germline ends came to 5 bases. CDR3 length: 11 residues.

This clone was detected once. V and J are TRBV4-1 and TRBJ2-1; D gene uncertain. This CDR3 is 13 amino acids long. V dropped 4 bases and J dropped 6 bases, with 10 bases sitting between them. Germline-derived CDR1 and CDR2 are MGHRA and YSYEKL. CDR3 coding DNA: TGCGCCAGCAGCCTCCTACCCCCCAATGAGCAGTTCTTC. It is translated as CASSLLPPNEQFF.

This chain uses TRBV5-5 with TRBJ1-2, with TRBD1 identical over 7 bases. Unmatched junction bases numbered 9, after V lost 2 bases and J lost 5 bases. From germline, CDR1 is SGHKS and CDR2 YYEKEE (reference sequence). The CDR3 spans 15 residues. CDR3 protein: CASSFYGTETYGYTF. In nucleotides, the CDR3 is TGTGCCAGCAGCTTTTACGGGACAGAGACTTATGGCTACACCTTC.

This chain joins TRBV19 and TRBJ2-1, with D possibly being TRBD1 (5 bases). The CDR3 consists of 15 residues. The germline gives CDR1 LNHDA, CDR2 SQIVND (reference sequence). Trimming left V 3 bases short and J 3 bases short, with 12 bases between. This CDR3 reads CASSIKAGIYNEQFF. For the CDR3, the DNA is TGTGCCAGTAGTATTAAGGCAGGGATCTACAATGAGCAGTTCTTC.

The J gene is TRBJ2-3, the V gene TRBV30; D uncertain. V was cut by 4 bases and J by 6 bases, with 8 bases left in between. This CDR3 comprises 11 residues. The germline gives CDR1 GTSNPN, CDR2 SVGIG (reference sequence). The CDR3 reads CAWTPEDTQYF. The CDR3 DNA is TGTGCCTGGACGCCTGAGGATACGCAGTATTTT.

The chain combines TRBV5-1 with TRBJ1-2, with TRBD1 as a possible D gene (5 bases). In germline, CDR1 is SGHRS, CDR2 YFSETQ. The CDR3 totals 16 residues. Trimming took off 2 bases at V and 8 bases at J, with 22 bases between the two ends. CDR3 amino acids: CASSFTGQGAMGGYTF. CDR3 bases: TGCGCCAGCAGCTTCACCGGACAAGGCGCTATGGGGGGCTACACCTTC.

The chain carries TRBV4-1 and TRBJ1-2; perhaps TRBD1 as D (5 bases). The CDR3 is 14 residues long. Between the trimmed V and J ends, which lost 4 bases and 5 bases, there was a span of 14 bases. CDR1 is MGHRA, CDR2 YSYEKL, per germline. The CDR3 protein is CASSPLGGVYGYTF. CDR3 DNA: TGCGCCAGCAGCCCCCTGGGAGGGGTTTATGGCTACACCTTC.

This rearrangement joins TRBV27 to TRBJ2-1, with TRBD1 matching 8 bases. Trimming cost V 5 bases and J 6 bases; bases outside gene matches: 9. CDR3 length equals 15 residues. Germline lookup yields CDR1 MNHEY and CDR2 SMNVEV (reference sequence). The CDR3 DNA reads TGTGCCAGCAGTCCTGATGCGACAGGGGCCAATGAGCAGTTCTTC. Amino acid sequence: CASSPDATGANEQFF.

This chain uses TRBV6-2 or TRBV6-3 with TRBJ1-2; 7 nucleotides line up with TRBD1. V lost 5 bases and J lost 4; bases outside the gene matches: 4. This CDR3 has 13 amino acids. The germline CDR1 and CDR2 sequences are MNHEY and SVGEGT. CDR3 region: CASSRDSFYGYTF. Here the CDR3 DNA reads TGTGCCAGCAGTCGGGACAGCTTCTATGGCTACACCTTC.

The rearrangement joins TRBV19 to TRBJ2-7; possibly TRBD1 for D (5 bases). CDR1 is LNHDA and CDR2 is SQIVND in the germline V gene (reference sequence). The CDR3 length is 11 residues. V shed 8 bases and J shed 3 bases, with 8 bases lying between them. Here the CDR3 reads CASGRVYEQYF. CDR3 DNA sequence: TGTGCCAGTGGCAGGGTCTACGAGCAGTACTTC.

This clone was picked up one time. The chain employs TRBV3-1 (or the pseudogene TRBV3-2) and TRBJ2-1; D is undetermined. V was clipped by 4 bases and J by 6 bases, with 13 bases between them. This CDR3 region has 14 residues. Germline V CDR1 and CDR2: LGHDT, YNNKEL (reference sequence). This CDR3 is CASSPRPVGNEQFF. CDR3 DNA: TGTGCCAGCAGCCCCAGGCCGGTAGGCAATGAGCAGTTCTTC.

This sequence joins TRBV7-3 and TRBJ2-1, with a possible D match to TRBD1 (6 bases). CDR1 and CDR2 from the germline V gene are SGHTA and FQGTGA. CDR3 length: 16 amino acids. The V and J ends lost 5 bases and 5 bases respectively, with 19 bases between them. The CDR3: CASSPQTGSVDNEQFF. In nucleotides, the CDR3 is TGTGCCAGCAGCCCGCAAACAGGGAGTGTAGACAATGAGCAGTTCTTC.

The rearrangement uses TRBV5-5 and TRBJ1-5, with 9 nucleotides matching TRBD1. Germline assignment: CDR1 SGHKS and CDR2 YYEKEE (reference sequence). The CDR3 is 16 amino acids. J lost 5 bases, V lost 1 base, and 7 bases had no gene match. The CDR3 DNA reads as TGTGCCAGCAGCTTGCGAGGAACAGGGGGCGATCAGCCCCAGCATTTT. Translation gives CASSLRGTGGDQPQHF. Filled out from reference TRBV5-5 and TRBJ1-5, the complete variable domain reads DAGVTQSPTHLIKTRGQQVTLRCSPISGHKSVSWYQQVLGQGPQFIFQYYEKEERGRGNFPDRFSARQFPNYSSELNVNALLLGDSALYLCASSLRGTGGDQPQHFGDGTRLSIL.

The J gene is TRBJ2-1, the V gene TRBV7-6; D is unresolved. The CDR3 runs 15 residues. V lost 1 base and J 6 bases, leaving 13 bases between the germline ends. CDR1 and CDR2 (germline): SGHVS, FNYEAQ. CDR3 DNA sequence: TGTGCCAGCAGCTTAGTTATAGAGCAGTTCAATGAGCAGTTCTTC. Its translation is CASSLVIEQFNEQFF.

The chain combines TRBV5-1 with TRBJ2-1; 8 nucleotides agree with TRBD1. Per germline, CDR1 SGHRS and CDR2 YFSETQ. The V and J ends lost 4 bases and 6 bases, in that order; junction bases with no gene match: 12. The CDR3 loop spans 16 amino acids. The CDR3 DNA is TGCGCCAGCAGCACCGGACAGGGTAGGCTTGGCAATGAGCAGTTCTTC. Protein product: CASSTGQGRLGNEQFF. The variable domain in full, with the rest retrieved from reference TRBV5-1 and TRBJ2-1, is KAGVTQTPRYLIKTRGQQVTLSCSPISGHRSVSWYQQTPGQGLQFLFEYFSETQRNKGNFPGRFSGRQFSNSRSEMNVSTLELGDSALYLCASSTGQGRLGNEQFFGPGTRLTVL.

The genes are TRBV5-1 and TRBJ1-6; D unresolved. The CDR3 loop spans 14 amino acids. V lost 4 bases, J lost 6 bases, and 11 bases lay in between. Germline CDR1 is SGHRS and CDR2 is YFSETQ. CDR3 DNA sequence: TGCGCCAGCAGCGACGGGATGCCTAATTCACCCCTCCACTTT. As protein: CASSDGMPNSPLHF.